These 17 T cell receptor beta chains were all obtained from the same sample, sequenced in a study of T-cell reconstitution after alpha-beta-depleted transplantation in children. Molecular barcoding with unique molecular identifiers was used for the TCRbeta library. TCRdb re-called the PCR reads with MiXCR, one entry per CDR3 protein. The sample includes about 250,000 distinct CDR3 sequences, around 25% of them seen just once. The source material was PBMCs, mostly from graft donor cells, sampled 360 days after TCRalphabeta/CD19-depleted stem cell transplant. The receptors here all came from a female patient aged 2-9 years who had a stem cell transplant for congenital amegakaryocytic thrombocytopenia, so the T cells may come from the graft donor.

Note on this clonotype: The junction shows a germline mismatch at one end, possibly a read error. The chain links TRBV5-4 to TRBJ2-1; D is tentatively TRBD1 or TRBD2 (5 bases each). CDR1 and CDR2 (germline): SGHNT, YYREEE (reference sequence). This CDR3 region has 16 residues. CDR3 bases: TGTGCCAGTAGCTTGGCCCCGGGGACCAGTAGGAATGAGCAGTTCTTC. Amino acid sequence: CASSLAPGTSRNEQFF.

This clonotype has at least ten counts. The chain employs TRBV12-3 or TRBV12-4 and TRBJ2-2; D not certain. The length of the CDR3 is 14 residues. V gave up 2 bases and J gave up 4 bases, with 8 bases separating them. CDR3 region: CASSLSQVTGELFF. In DNA, the CDR3 is TGTGCCAGCAGTTTAAGTCAAGTCACCGGGGAGCTGTTTTTT.

This clonotype was seen at least ten times. V and J are TRBV5-1 and TRBJ2-1; D may be TRBD2 (6 bases). CDR3 length: 17 residues. Germline loops: CDR1 SGHRS, CDR2 YFSETQ. Between the trimmed V and J ends, which lost 0 bases and 5 bases, there was a span of 18 bases. CDR3 residues: CASSLAGAASADNEQFF. In DNA, the CDR3 is TGCGCCAGCAGCTTGGCCGGGGCGGCTAGCGCAGACAATGAGCAGTTCTTC.

Only a few counts were recorded for this clonotype. The gene calls are TRBV3-1 and TRBJ2-2; 9 nucleotides align to TRBD1. The germline CDR1 and CDR2 sequences are LGHDT and YNNKEL (reference sequence). Trimming removed 4 bases from V and 5 bases from J; junction bases left unmatched: 11. This CDR3 spans 17 amino acids. CDR3 amino acids: CASSPRPNRGRTGELFF. The CDR3 DNA reads as TGTGCCAGCAGCCCCCGACCTAACAGGGGGCGGACCGGGGAGCTGTTTTTT.

A few counts support this clonotype. This chain uses TRBV20-1 with TRBJ2-2; 7 nucleotides align to TRBD2. CDR3 length: 16 amino acids. Germline V lookup: CDR1 DFQATT, CDR2 SNEGSKA (reference sequence). Trimming at V came to 0 bases and at J to 6 bases, leaving 10 bases not matched to a gene. CDR3 in amino acids: CSARDLAAGRAGELFF. CDR3 nucleotides: TGCAGTGCTAGAGATCTTGCGGCAGGGAGGGCCGGGGAGCTGTTTTTT.

Only a few counts were recorded for this clonotype. V is TRBV18 and J is TRBJ2-1; D possibly corresponds to TRBD2 (7 bases). V was trimmed by 1 base and J by 7 bases, leaving 14 bases between them. The CDR3 consists of 15 residues. Germline values: CDR1 KGHSH, CDR2 LQKENI. CDR3 DNA sequence: TGTGCCAGCTCACCACTTAACAGGGAGGGGAATGAGCAGTTCTTC. This gives the protein CASSPLNREGNEQFF.

This clonotype has just a few counts. V gene TRBV5-4 combines with J gene TRBJ1-2; no firm D call. Germline CDR1 and CDR2: SGHNT and YYREEE (reference sequence). This CDR3 contains 13 residues. V gave up 4 bases and J gave up 6 bases, with 13 bases separating them. For the CDR3, the DNA is TGTGCCAGCAGCGCGTCACTTTCGCATGGCTACACCTTC. It specifies CASSASLSHGYTF.

This clonotype showed up just a few times. The V gene is TRBV27, the J gene TRBJ2-5; D is uncertain. The germline CDR1 and CDR2 sequences are MNHEY and SMNVEV (reference sequence). The CDR3 covers 15 residues. Trimming took off 5 bases at V and 1 base at J, with 14 bases between the two ends. DNA for the CDR3: TGTGCCAGCAGTAGATGGATTCGTCCCCAAGAGACCCAGTACTTC. The encoded protein is CASSRWIRPQETQYF.

In this sample, this clonotype turned up a few times. The chain combines TRBV2 with TRBJ2-7; 7 nucleotides match TRBD2. The CDR3 is made up of 12 amino acids. V lost 8 bases and J lost 3; bases outside the gene matches: 4. Germline CDR1 reads SNHLY; CDR2 reads FYNNEI. CDR3 sequence: CASHWTSYEQYF. CDR3 bases: TGTGCCAGCCATTGGACTAGCTACGAGCAGTACTTC.

The V gene is TRBV3-1, the J gene TRBJ2-1; TRBD1 agrees at 11 bases. The V and J ends lost 4 bases and 6 bases, in that order; junction bases with no gene match: 2. The CDR3 consists of 14 residues. The germline gives CDR1 LGHDT, CDR2 YNNKEL (reference sequence). The chain's CDR3 is CASSPGQGANEQFF. The CDR3 DNA reads TGTGCCAGCAGCCCCGGACAGGGGGCCAATGAGCAGTTCTTC.

The V call is TRBV5-1, the J call TRBJ2-1; D is possibly TRBD2 (6 bases). Germline CDR1 SGHRS, CDR2 YFSETQ. Trimming removed 3 bases at V and 1 base at J, with 11 bases between. CDR3 length: 15 residues. This CDR3 reads CASSSPGGSYNEQFF. CDR3 bases: TGCGCCAGCAGCTCTCCCGGGGGATCCTACAATGAGCAGTTCTTC.

V usage is TRBV28 and J usage is TRBJ2-1; tentative D call: TRBD1 (6 bases). Germline V lookup: CDR1 MDHEN, CDR2 SYDVKM. The CDR3 runs 15 residues. Trimming took off 6 bases at V and 0 bases at J, with 12 bases between the two ends. The CDR3 here is CASRPGQTSYNEQFF. The CDR3 region has the DNA TGTGCCAGCAGGCCCGGACAGACCTCCTACAATGAGCAGTTCTTC.

The rearrangement links TRBV12-3 or TRBV12-4 to TRBJ1-3; D gene uncertain. The CDR3 extends over 14 amino acids. The germline V and J ends were trimmed by 8 bases and 0 bases, with 11 bases remaining between them. CDR3 sequence: CASATASSGNTIYF. DNA for the CDR3: TGTGCCAGCGCGACGGCGAGCTCTGGAAACACCATATATTTT.

This clonotype was counted a few times. The V gene is TRBV24-1, the J gene TRBJ2-1; D is undetermined. The CDR3 has 17 amino acids. The germline CDR1 and CDR2 sequences are KGHDR and SFDVKD. V was shortened by 3 bases and J by 4 bases, with 18 bases between the two germline ends. CDR3 loop: CATSDPRTSLEYNEQFF. The CDR3 DNA reads as TGTGCCACCAGTGATCCACGTACATCCCTTGAGTACAATGAGCAGTTCTTC.

This chain connects TRBV14 to TRBJ2-7; TRBD1 agrees at 7 bases. The ends lost 4 bases at V and 6 bases at J; junction bases unmatched: 3. Germline V gene sequence: CDR1 SGHDN, CDR2 FVKESK. This CDR3 comprises 12 residues. DNA of the CDR3: TGTGCCAGCAGCCCGGGACAGTTCGAGCAGTACTTC. This codes for CASSPGQFEQYF.

Here the CDR3 DNA reads TGTGCCACCAGCACAGGACAGGGCAGTCGGGAAAAACTGTTTTTT. Translated, it gives CATSTGQGSREKLFF. V is TRBV15 and J is TRBJ1-4, with TRBD1 matching over 8 bases. From germline, CDR1 is LNHNV and CDR2 YYDKDF (reference sequence). CDR3 length: 15 residues. V lost 4 bases and J lost 8; bases outside the gene matches: 9.

This clonotype was observed at least ten times. V usage is TRBV6-5 and J usage is TRBJ2-3, with D tentatively TRBD2 (5 bases). The CDR3 consists of 15 residues. Per germline, CDR1 MNHEY and CDR2 SVGAGI. Trimming left V 2 bases short and J 1 base short, with 10 bases between. CDR3 sequence reads: CASSYGWGGTDTQYF. CDR3 bases: TGTGCCAGCAGTTACGGGTGGGGAGGCACAGATACGCAGTATTTT.